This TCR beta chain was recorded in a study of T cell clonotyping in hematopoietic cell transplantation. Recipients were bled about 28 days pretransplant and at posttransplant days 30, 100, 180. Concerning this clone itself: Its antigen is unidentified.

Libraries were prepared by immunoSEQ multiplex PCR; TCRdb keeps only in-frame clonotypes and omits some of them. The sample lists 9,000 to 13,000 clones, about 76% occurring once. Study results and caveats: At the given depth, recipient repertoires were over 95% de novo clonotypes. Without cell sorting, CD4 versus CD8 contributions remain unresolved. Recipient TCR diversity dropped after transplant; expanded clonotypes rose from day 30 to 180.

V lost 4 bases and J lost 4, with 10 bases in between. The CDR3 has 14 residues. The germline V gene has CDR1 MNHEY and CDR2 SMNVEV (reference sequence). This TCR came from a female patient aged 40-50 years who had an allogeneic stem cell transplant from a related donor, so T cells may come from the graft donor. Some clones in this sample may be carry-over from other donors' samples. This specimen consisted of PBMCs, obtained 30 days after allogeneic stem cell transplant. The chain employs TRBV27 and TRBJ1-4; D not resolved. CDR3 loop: CASSSRLVNEKLFF. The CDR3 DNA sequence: TGTGCCAGCAGTTCACGCCTGGTTAATGAAAAACTGTTTTTT.